Listed below are T cell receptor beta chains from one sample, sequenced in a study of blood T cell repertoires in COVID-19. The table came from immunoSEQ multiplex PCR; TCRdb's copy has only in-frame clones and leaves some out. The sample shows some 45,000 clones, 82% of them seen only once. Sequenced sample: peripheral blood. The receptors shown here come from a woman aged 60-75 years with acute or convalescent COVID-19. The CDR3 runs from the conserved cysteine through the conserved F or W. Fields, in order: J gene, clone size, D gene, V gene, CDR3 DNA, CDR3 protein. The D gene is left open where the match is weak. The listing skips clone size in some rows; elsewhere it reads once, few, many or a size class.

j_gene: TRBJ2-1
abundance: few
d_gene: TRBD1
v_gene: TRBV7-7
CDR3nt: TGTGCTAGCAGCCCTGGACAGGGCAATGAGCAGTTCTTC
CDR3aa: CASSPGQGNEQFF

j_gene: TRBJ2-3
abundance: NA
d_gene: TRBD1
v_gene: TRBV18
CDR3nt: TGTGCCAGCTCAACACTAGGGACAGGATCCTACACAGATACGCAGTATTTT
CDR3aa: CASSTLGTGSYTDTQYF

j_gene: TRBJ2-7
abundance: NA
d_gene: TRBD2
v_gene: TRBV30
CDR3nt: TGTGCCTGGGGTCGGACTAGCGGGGGCTACGAGCAGTACTTC
CDR3aa: CAWGRTSGGYEQYF

j_gene: TRBJ1-1
abundance: NA
d_gene: NA
v_gene: TRBV7-8
CDR3nt: TGTGCCAGCAGCGAAGGGAGAGGAGCTTTCTTT
CDR3aa: CASSEGRGAFF

j_gene: TRBJ2-3
abundance: NA
d_gene: NA
v_gene: TRBV19
CDR3nt: TGTGCCAGTAGTACCCAAACAGATACGCAGTATTTT
CDR3aa: CASSTQTDTQYF

j_gene: TRBJ2-6
abundance: NA
d_gene: TRBD1
v_gene: TRBV6-1
CDR3nt: TGTGCCAGCAGTGTTGGGAGGACAGGGGCAGAGTCTGGGGCCAACGTCCTGACTTTC
CDR3aa: CASSVGRTGAESGANVLTF

j_gene: TRBJ2-4
abundance: few
d_gene: NA
v_gene: TRBV4-2
CDR3nt: TGTGCCAGCAGCCGTGGGGCGGAGGGGAACATTCAGTACTTC
CDR3aa: CASSRGAEGNIQYF

j_gene: TRBJ1-2
abundance: NA
d_gene: TRBD1
v_gene: TRBV19
CDR3nt: TGTGCCAGTACCCCCGCAGGGGGCTATGGCTACACCTTC
CDR3aa: CASTPAGGYGYTF

j_gene: TRBJ2-3
abundance: NA
d_gene: NA
v_gene: TRBV24-1
CDR3nt: TGTGCCACCAGTGATCCGGGGTTCACAGATACGCAGTATTTT
CDR3aa: CATSDPGFTDTQYF

j_gene: TRBJ2-5
abundance: once
d_gene: TRBD1
v_gene: TRBV27
CDR3nt: TGTGCCAGCAGTAACTTTGACAGGGTCGGAGAGACCCAGTACTTC
CDR3aa: CASSNFDRVGETQYF

j_gene: TRBJ2-7
abundance: NA
d_gene: TRBD1
v_gene: TRBV2
CDR3nt: TGTGCCAGGAATACTGGGACAGGGGTAAACGAGCAGTACTTC
CDR3aa: CARNTGTGVNEQYF

j_gene: TRBJ1-1
abundance: NA
d_gene: NA
v_gene: TRBV11-3
CDR3nt: TGTGCCAGCAGCCAAACAGTGAACACTGAAGCTTTCTTT
CDR3aa: CASSQTVNTEAFF

j_gene: TRBJ2-3
abundance: few
d_gene: TRBD2
v_gene: TRBV19
CDR3nt: TGTGCCATCGGGGGGGCAGGAGATACGCAGTATTTT
CDR3aa: CAIGGAGDTQYF

j_gene: TRBJ2-5
abundance: NA
d_gene: TRBD1
v_gene: TRBV7-7
CDR3nt: TGTGCTAGCAGCTTTAGGACAGGGGCCCAAGAGACCCAGTACTTC
CDR3aa: CASSFRTGAQETQYF

j_gene: TRBJ1-4
abundance: NA
d_gene: TRBD1
v_gene: TRBV25-1
CDR3nt: TGTGCCGGAAGACAGGGCCCTAGTGAAAAACTGTTTTTT
CDR3aa: CAGRQGPSEKLFF

j_gene: TRBJ1-2
abundance: NA
d_gene: NA
v_gene: TRBV6-2/TRBV6-3
CDR3nt: TGTGCCAGCAGTTACGCCAGTACCTATGGCTACACCTTC
CDR3aa: CASSYASTYGYTF

j_gene: TRBJ2-7
abundance: NA
d_gene: NA
v_gene: TRBV6-5
CDR3nt: TGTGCCAGCAGTTACCCCGGGGAGGCCGAGCAGTACTTC
CDR3aa: CASSYPGEAEQYF

j_gene: TRBJ2-2
abundance: NA
d_gene: TRBD1
v_gene: TRBV19
CDR3nt: TGTGCCAGTAGACATTGGGGACAGGGGGCCTTGAACACCGGGGAGCTGTTTTTT
CDR3aa: CASRHWGQGALNTGELFF

j_gene: TRBJ2-1
abundance: once
d_gene: NA
v_gene: TRBV7-7
CDR3nt: TGTGCCAGCAGCCAAGGAAGGGGGATCAATGAGCAGTTCTTC
CDR3aa: CASSQGRGINEQFF

j_gene: TRBJ2-1
abundance: NA
d_gene: TRBD2
v_gene: TRBV11-2
CDR3nt: TGTGCCAGCAGCTTAGTCCTCGGGGGGGCCTCGGTTGTGCAGTTCTTC
CDR3aa: CASSLVLGGASVVQFF

j_gene: TRBJ2-7
abundance: once
d_gene: NA
v_gene: TRBV29-1
CDR3nt: TGCAGCGTTGCGAATCAGTACGAGCAGTACTTC
CDR3aa: CSVANQYEQYF

j_gene: TRBJ1-1
abundance: NA
d_gene: NA
v_gene: TRBV7-8
CDR3nt: TGTGCCAGCAGCCATACTCCCGGGAGGGGAAGGATTAACACTGAAGCTTTCTTT
CDR3aa: CASSHTPGRGRINTEAFF

j_gene: TRBJ1-2
abundance: NA
d_gene: NA
v_gene: TRBV24-1
CDR3nt: TGTGCCACCTGCGCGGGTGGTGGCTACACCTTC
CDR3aa: CATCAGGGYTF

j_gene: TRBJ1-1
abundance: NA
d_gene: NA
v_gene: TRBV7-2
CDR3nt: TGTGCCAGCAGCTTAAGTCAGGCAAACACTGAAGCTTTCTTT
CDR3aa: CASSLSQANTEAFF

j_gene: TRBJ1-1
abundance: NA
d_gene: TRBD1
v_gene: TRBV5-1
CDR3nt: TGCGCCAGCAGCTCCCAGGGGGCCCCGGCTCGGGGTGAAGCTTTCTTT
CDR3aa: CASSSQGAPARGEAFF

j_gene: TRBJ2-7
abundance: NA
d_gene: NA
v_gene: TRBV2
CDR3nt: TGTGCCAGTGGGCCAACTCCCTACGAGCAGTACTTC
CDR3aa: CASGPTPYEQYF

j_gene: TRBJ2-5
abundance: NA
d_gene: TRBD2
v_gene: TRBV27
CDR3nt: TGTGCCAGCAGTTGGGGAGGGACTAGAGGCGAGACCCAGTACTTC
CDR3aa: CASSWGGTRGETQYF

j_gene: TRBJ1-1
abundance: NA
d_gene: NA
v_gene: TRBV29-1
CDR3nt: TGCAGCGCAACGAAGGCCTTACGAGGTGAAGCTTTCTTT
CDR3aa: CSATKALRGEAFF

j_gene: TRBJ2-3
abundance: NA
d_gene: TRBD2
v_gene: TRBV4-2
CDR3nt: TGTGCCAGCAGCCAAAACGGGGGGGCAGATACGCAGTATTTT
CDR3aa: CASSQNGGADTQYF

j_gene: TRBJ1-5
abundance: NA
d_gene: NA
v_gene: TRBV19
CDR3nt: TGTGCCAGTAGGACTACACCTTGGGCTAGCAATCAGCCCCAGCATTTT
CDR3aa: CASRTTPWASNQPQHF

j_gene: TRBJ1-1
abundance: NA
d_gene: NA
v_gene: TRBV6-5
CDR3nt: TGTGCCAGCAGTTACTCGTTGTCAGACACTGAAGCTTTCTTT
CDR3aa: CASSYSLSDTEAFF

j_gene: TRBJ2-7
abundance: NA
d_gene: TRBD2
v_gene: TRBV19
CDR3nt: TGTGCCAGTAGTATAGTTGGGGGGGTCGGTAACGAGCAGTACTTC
CDR3aa: CASSIVGGVGNEQYF

j_gene: TRBJ2-2
abundance: NA
d_gene: NA
v_gene: TRBV3-1/TRBV3-2
CDR3nt: TGTGCCAGCAGCCACAGGGTCACCGGGGAGCTGTTTTTT
CDR3aa: CASSHRVTGELFF

j_gene: TRBJ2-2
abundance: NA
d_gene: TRBD2
v_gene: TRBV20-1
CDR3nt: TGCAGTGCTAGTGACGGACTAGCGACCGGGGAGCTGTTTTTT
CDR3aa: CSASDGLATGELFF

j_gene: TRBJ2-1
abundance: NA
d_gene: NA
v_gene: TRBV7-7
CDR3nt: TGTGCCAGCAGCTTAGTAGACAGCAATGAGCAGTTCTTC
CDR3aa: CASSLVDSNEQFF

j_gene: TRBJ2-3
abundance: NA
d_gene: NA
v_gene: TRBV20-1
CDR3nt: TGCAGTGCCCCCCTCACAGATACGCAGTATTTT
CDR3aa: CSAPLTDTQYF

j_gene: TRBJ2-7
abundance: NA
d_gene: NA
v_gene: TRBV6-6
CDR3nt: TGTGCCAGCAGAAAAGGGGACAACGCGAACGAGCAGTACTTC
CDR3aa: CASRKGDNANEQYF

j_gene: TRBJ1-2
abundance: NA
d_gene: NA
v_gene: TRBV19
CDR3nt: TGTGCCAGTAGTAATTCGGGGGTCTATGGCTACACCTTC
CDR3aa: CASSNSGVYGYTF

j_gene: TRBJ2-3
abundance: NA
d_gene: TRBD2
v_gene: TRBV10-3
CDR3nt: TGTGCCATCAGTAAACGTAGCGGGGGGGTCACAGATACGCAGTATTTT
CDR3aa: CAISKRSGGVTDTQYF

j_gene: TRBJ2-7
abundance: NA
d_gene: NA
v_gene: TRBV27
CDR3nt: TGTGCCAGCAGGCACGGACTTTCCGCCTACGAGCAGTACTTC
CDR3aa: CASRHGLSAYEQYF

j_gene: TRBJ1-2
abundance: NA
d_gene: TRBD1
v_gene: TRBV19
CDR3nt: TGTGCCAGTAGTCCCGCCGGGACAGGTAATTCTGGCTACACCTTC
CDR3aa: CASSPAGTGNSGYTF

j_gene: TRBJ2-1
abundance: NA
d_gene: TRBD2
v_gene: TRBV19
CDR3nt: TGTGCCAGTAGCAGATCTAGCGGGGGGGCAGATGAGCAGTTCTTC
CDR3aa: CASSRSSGGADEQFF

j_gene: TRBJ1-6
abundance: few
d_gene: TRBD1
v_gene: TRBV19
CDR3nt: TGTGCCAGTAGTCTCGGGACAGGGGGTCCACCCCTCCACTTT
CDR3aa: CASSLGTGGPPLHF

j_gene: TRBJ1-5
abundance: NA
d_gene: NA
v_gene: TRBV4-1
CDR3nt: TGCGCCAGCAGCCAAGATGAGGGCTATCAGCCCCAGCATTTT
CDR3aa: CASSQDEGYQPQHF

j_gene: TRBJ1-1
abundance: once
d_gene: NA
v_gene: TRBV6-5
CDR3nt: TGTGCCAGCAGGGGGCGGTTTGGGAACACTGAAGCTTTCTTT
CDR3aa: CASRGRFGNTEAFF

j_gene: TRBJ1-1
abundance: NA
d_gene: TRBD1
v_gene: TRBV30
CDR3nt: TGTGCCTGGAGCACAGGGGAGAACACTGAAGCTTTCTTT
CDR3aa: CAWSTGENTEAFF

j_gene: TRBJ2-1
abundance: NA
d_gene: TRBD1
v_gene: TRBV6-5
CDR3nt: TGTGCCAGCACCCCCGACAGGGGGGCCTACAATGAGCAGTTCTTC
CDR3aa: CASTPDRGAYNEQFF

j_gene: TRBJ2-3
abundance: NA
d_gene: NA
v_gene: TRBV30
CDR3nt: TGTGCCTGGAATTTTGGCGCAGGGGACCCAGATACGCAGTATTTT
CDR3aa: CAWNFGAGDPDTQYF

j_gene: TRBJ1-4
abundance: NA
d_gene: NA
v_gene: TRBV18
CDR3nt: TGTGCCAGCTCACCAGATTTAAACAGGGCCGAAGGGTTGTTTTTT
CDR3aa: CASSPDLNRAEGLFF

j_gene: TRBJ2-3
abundance: few
d_gene: TRBD2
v_gene: TRBV12-5
CDR3nt: TGTGCTAGTGGTTGGCGGGGGGCTCAAGATACGCAGTATTTT
CDR3aa: CASGWRGAQDTQYF

j_gene: TRBJ2-2
abundance: NA
d_gene: NA
v_gene: TRBV7-2
CDR3nt: TGTGCCAGCGCTGGGCGCGGGTCCTCGACCGGGGAGCTGTTTTTT
CDR3aa: CASAGRGSSTGELFF

j_gene: TRBJ1-1
abundance: once
d_gene: NA
v_gene: TRBV7-3
CDR3nt: TGTGCCAGCAGCTTAATACCTGTCCACGGCACTGAAGCTTTCTTT
CDR3aa: CASSLIPVHGTEAFF

j_gene: TRBJ1-1
abundance: NA
d_gene: NA
v_gene: TRBV27
CDR3nt: TGTGCCAGCAGTATTACAGGGTTCACTGAAGCTTTCTTT
CDR3aa: CASSITGFTEAFF

j_gene: TRBJ2-3
abundance: NA
d_gene: TRBD2
v_gene: TRBV9
CDR3nt: TGTGCCAGTCGACTAGCGGGTTCAGATACGCAGTATTTT
CDR3aa: CASRLAGSDTQYF

j_gene: TRBJ2-1
abundance: NA
d_gene: NA
v_gene: TRBV4-3
CDR3nt: TGCGCCAGCAGCCTCTACAGGGCCTCCTACAATGAGCAGTTCTTC
CDR3aa: CASSLYRASYNEQFF